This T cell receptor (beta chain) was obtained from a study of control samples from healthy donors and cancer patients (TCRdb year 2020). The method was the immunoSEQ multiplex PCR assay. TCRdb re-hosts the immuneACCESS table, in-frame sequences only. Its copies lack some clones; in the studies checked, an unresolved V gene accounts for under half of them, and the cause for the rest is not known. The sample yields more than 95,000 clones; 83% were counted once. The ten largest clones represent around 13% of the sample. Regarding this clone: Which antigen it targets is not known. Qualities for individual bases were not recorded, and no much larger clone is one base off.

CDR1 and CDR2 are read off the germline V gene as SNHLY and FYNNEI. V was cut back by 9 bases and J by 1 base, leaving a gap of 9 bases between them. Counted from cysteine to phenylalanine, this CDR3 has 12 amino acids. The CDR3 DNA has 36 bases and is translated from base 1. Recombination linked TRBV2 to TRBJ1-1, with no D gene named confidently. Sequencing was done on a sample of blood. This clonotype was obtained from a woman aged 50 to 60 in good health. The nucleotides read TGTGCCAGTACTACACCGAACACTGAAGCTTTCTTT. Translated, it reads CASTTPNTEAFF.